Sequencing of this T cell receptor (beta chain) was carried out in a study of T-cell reconstitution after alpha-beta-depleted transplantation in children. The CDR3 is 16 amino acids. Germline V gene data show CDR1 as SGHKS and CDR2 as YYEKEE (reference sequence). V lost 0 bases and J lost 3, with 15 bases in between. Unique molecular identifiers were used in preparing the TCRbeta library. MiXCR was run by TCRdb on the PCR reads, yielding one entry per CDR3 protein. The data contain 200,000 to 250,000 distinct CDR3 sequences, 12% of them singletons. The sequencing here drew on PBMCs from the stem cell graft donor, taken from the stem cell graft. The receptor's source is a human donor who donated a stem cell graft to a child with acute lymphoblastic leukemia. J is TRBJ2-5 and V is TRBV5-5, with D unclear. This chain's CDR3 is CASSLGWADGEETQYF. The CDR3 DNA is TGTGCCAGCAGCTTGGGGTGGGCGGACGGCGAAGAGACCCAGTACTTC.